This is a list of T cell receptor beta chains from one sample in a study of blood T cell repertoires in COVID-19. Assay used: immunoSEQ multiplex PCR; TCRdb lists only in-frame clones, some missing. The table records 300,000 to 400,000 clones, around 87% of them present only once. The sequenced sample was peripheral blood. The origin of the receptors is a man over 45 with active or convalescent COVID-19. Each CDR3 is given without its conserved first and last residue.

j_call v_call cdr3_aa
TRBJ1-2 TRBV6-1 ASSEARGYGYT
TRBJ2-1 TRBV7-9 ASSLAGSYNEQF
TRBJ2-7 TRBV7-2 ASSPALGAPAEQY
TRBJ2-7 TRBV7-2 ASSGTGGNYEQY
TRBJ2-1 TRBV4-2 ASSQVGAGYNEQF
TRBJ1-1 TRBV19 ASNPIAQGSTEAF
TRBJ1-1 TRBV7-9 ASSWTGGSTEAF
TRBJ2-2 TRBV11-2 ASSDYLARNTGELF
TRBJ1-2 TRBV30 ASVMRESNYGYT
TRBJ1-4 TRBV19 ASSPIDGGYNEKLF
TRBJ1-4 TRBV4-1 ASSQGLRGALEGEKLF
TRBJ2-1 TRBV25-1 ASSGFSGSSDNEQF
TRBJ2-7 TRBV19 ASSIGSGGPSYEQY
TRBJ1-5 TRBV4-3 ASSQEQAYSNQPQH
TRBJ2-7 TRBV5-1 ASSLVSGGSYEQY
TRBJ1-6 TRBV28 ASTPSGWGGSPLH
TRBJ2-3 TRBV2 ASSEAQATDTQY
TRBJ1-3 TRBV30 AWSVDLSGGATIY
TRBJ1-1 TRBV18 ASSLYRSEAF
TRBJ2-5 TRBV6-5 ASSTRQQGAQY
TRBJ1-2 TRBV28 ASSTGTGARERGYT
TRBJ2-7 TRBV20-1 SASDISRYYGGEQY
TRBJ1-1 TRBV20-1 SAREGQGSF
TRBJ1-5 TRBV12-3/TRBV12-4 ASSSGDQPQH